This TCR beta chain was documented in a study of CD8 T cells in ankylosing spondylitis. The study, taken as a whole, reports: Reportedly, significant enrichment of disease-linked clones occurred in matched ankylosing spondylitis synovial fluid.

Via MiXCR, TCRdb re-called the 5' RACE reads, giving one row per CDR3 protein. The sample has approximately 100,000 distinct CDR3 sequences, more than 20% seen once. This clonotype turned up a few times. What it binds is unknown. The trim removed 2 bases at V and 0 bases at J, leaving 14 bases unmatched. This CDR3 has 20 residues. Sample: synovial fluid, either unsorted or a sorted T cell fraction (not recorded which). The receptor's source is a male donor with ankylosing spondylitis. This rearrangement joins TRBV12-3 or TRBV12-4 to TRBJ2-7; TRBD2 matches 12 bases. Written as DNA, the CDR3 is TGTGCCAGCAGTTTAAAGTATTTATGGACTAGCGGGACCAACTCCTACGAGCAGTACTTC. Translated: CASSLKYLWTSGTNSYEQYF.